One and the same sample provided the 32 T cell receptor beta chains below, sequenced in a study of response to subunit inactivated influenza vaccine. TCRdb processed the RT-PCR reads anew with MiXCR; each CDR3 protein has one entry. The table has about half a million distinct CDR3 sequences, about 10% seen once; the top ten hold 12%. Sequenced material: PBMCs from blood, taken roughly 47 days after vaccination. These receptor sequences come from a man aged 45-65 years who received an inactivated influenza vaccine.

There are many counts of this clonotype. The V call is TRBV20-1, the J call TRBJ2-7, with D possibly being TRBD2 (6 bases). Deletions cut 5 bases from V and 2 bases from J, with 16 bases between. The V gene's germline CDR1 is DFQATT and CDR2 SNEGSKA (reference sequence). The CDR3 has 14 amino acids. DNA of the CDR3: TGCAGTGCTGTGGCTATGGAGGGAACCTACGAGCAGTACTTC. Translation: CSAVAMEGTYEQYF.

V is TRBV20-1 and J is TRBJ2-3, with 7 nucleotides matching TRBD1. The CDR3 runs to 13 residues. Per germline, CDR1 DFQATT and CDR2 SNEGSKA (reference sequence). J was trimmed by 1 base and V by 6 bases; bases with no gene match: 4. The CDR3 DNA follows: TGCAGTGCATCCGGGACAGGCACAGATACGCAGTATTTT. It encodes CSASGTGTDTQYF.

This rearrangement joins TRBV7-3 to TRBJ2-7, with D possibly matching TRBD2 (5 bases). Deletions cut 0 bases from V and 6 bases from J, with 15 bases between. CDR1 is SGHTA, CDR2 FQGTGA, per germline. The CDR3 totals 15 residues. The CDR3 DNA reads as TGTGCCAGCAGCTTAACCCGGGAACTAGTGGGCGAGCAGTACTTC. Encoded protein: CASSLTRELVGEQYF.

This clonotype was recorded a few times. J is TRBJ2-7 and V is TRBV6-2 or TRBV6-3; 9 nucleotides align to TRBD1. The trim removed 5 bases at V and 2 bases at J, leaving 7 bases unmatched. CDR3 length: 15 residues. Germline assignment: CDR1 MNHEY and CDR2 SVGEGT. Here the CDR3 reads CASSTVGQGAYEQYF. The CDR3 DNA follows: TGTGCCAGCAGTACCGTGGGACAGGGTGCCTACGAGCAGTACTTC.

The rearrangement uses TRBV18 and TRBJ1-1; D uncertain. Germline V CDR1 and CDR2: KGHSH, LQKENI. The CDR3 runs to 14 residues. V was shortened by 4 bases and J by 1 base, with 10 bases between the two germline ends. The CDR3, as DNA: TGTGCCAGCTCACTTTCTTCAACGAACACTGAAGCTTTCTTT. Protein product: CASSLSSTNTEAFF.

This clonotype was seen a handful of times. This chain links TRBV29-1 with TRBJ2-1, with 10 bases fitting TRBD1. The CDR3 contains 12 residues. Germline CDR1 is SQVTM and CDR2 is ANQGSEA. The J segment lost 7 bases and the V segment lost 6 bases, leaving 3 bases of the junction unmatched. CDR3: CSVRTGGNEQFF. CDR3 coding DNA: TGCAGCGTCCGGACAGGGGGTAATGAGCAGTTCTTC.

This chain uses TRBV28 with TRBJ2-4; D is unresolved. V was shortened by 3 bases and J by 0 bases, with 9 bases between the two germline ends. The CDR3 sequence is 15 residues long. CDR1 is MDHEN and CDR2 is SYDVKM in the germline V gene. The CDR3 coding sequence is TGTGCCAGCAGTTTTCCCGATTTAGCCAAAAACATTCAGTACTTC. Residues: CASSFPDLAKNIQYF.

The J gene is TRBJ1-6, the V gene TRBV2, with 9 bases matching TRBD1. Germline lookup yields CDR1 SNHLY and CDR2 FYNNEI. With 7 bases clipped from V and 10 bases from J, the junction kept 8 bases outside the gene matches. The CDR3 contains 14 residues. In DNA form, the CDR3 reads TGTGCCAGCAAGCCGGGACAGGGAGGGTCACCCCTCCACTTT. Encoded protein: CASKPGQGGSPLHF.

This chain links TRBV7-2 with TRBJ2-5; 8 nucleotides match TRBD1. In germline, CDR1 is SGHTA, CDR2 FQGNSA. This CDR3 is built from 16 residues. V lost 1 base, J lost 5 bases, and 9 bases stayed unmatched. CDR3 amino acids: CASSLDVARGRETQYF. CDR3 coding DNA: TGTGCCAGCAGCTTAGACGTCGCCAGGGGGCGCGAGACCCAGTACTTC.

The CDR3 DNA follows: TGTGCCAGAAGCTTCAGGTTTGAAACTAGCGGGACCGTGGAGACCCAGTACTTC. Protein sequence: CARSFRFETSGTVETQYF. The chain recombines TRBV5-3 with TRBJ2-5, with 10 bases fitting TRBD2. TRBV5-3 is sorted into the ORF group, with uncertain function. The CDR3 contains 18 residues. The ends lost 2 bases at V and 5 bases at J; junction bases unmatched: 15.

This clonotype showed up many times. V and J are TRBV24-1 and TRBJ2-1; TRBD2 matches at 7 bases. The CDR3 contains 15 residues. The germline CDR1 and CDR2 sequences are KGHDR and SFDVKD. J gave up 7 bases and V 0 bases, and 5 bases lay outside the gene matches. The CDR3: CATSDLSTSHNEQFF. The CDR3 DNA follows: TGTGCCACCAGTGATTTGTCGACTAGCCATAATGAGCAGTTCTTC.

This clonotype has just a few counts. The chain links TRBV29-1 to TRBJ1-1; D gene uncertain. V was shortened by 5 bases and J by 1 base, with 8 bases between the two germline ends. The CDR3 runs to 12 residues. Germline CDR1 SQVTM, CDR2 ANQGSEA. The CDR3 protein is CSVSGRNTEAFF. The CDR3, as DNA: TGCAGCGTTTCAGGTCGGAACACTGAAGCTTTCTTT. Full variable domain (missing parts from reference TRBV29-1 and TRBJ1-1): SAVISQKPSRDICQRGTSLTIQCQVDSQVTMMFWYRQQPGQSLTLIATANQGSEATYESGFVIDKFPISRPNLTFSTLTVSNMSPEDSSIYLCSVSGRNTEAFFGQGTRLTVV.

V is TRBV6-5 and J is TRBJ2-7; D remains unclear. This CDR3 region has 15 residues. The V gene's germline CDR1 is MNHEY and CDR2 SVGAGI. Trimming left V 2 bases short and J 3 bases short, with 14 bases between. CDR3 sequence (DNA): TGTGCCAGCAGTTACGGCTTTAAGGGTGGCTACGAGCAGTACTTC. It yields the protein CASSYGFKGGYEQYF.

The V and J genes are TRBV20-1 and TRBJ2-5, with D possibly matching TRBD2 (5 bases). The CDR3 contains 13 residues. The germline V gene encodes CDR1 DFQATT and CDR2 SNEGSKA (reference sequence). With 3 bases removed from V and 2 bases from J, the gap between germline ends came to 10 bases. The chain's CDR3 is CSASGAGQETQYF. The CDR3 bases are TGCAGTGCTAGTGGCGCGGGTCAAGAGACCCAGTACTTC.

The CDR3 reads CSVPLAGELFF. The CDR3 DNA follows: TGCAGCGTTCCGTTGGCCGGGGAGCTGTTTTTT. This rearrangement joins TRBV29-1 to TRBJ2-2; D not certain. CDR3 length equals 11 residues. Deletions cut 5 bases from V and 6 bases from J, with 7 bases between. Germline loops: CDR1 SQVTM, CDR2 ANQGSEA.

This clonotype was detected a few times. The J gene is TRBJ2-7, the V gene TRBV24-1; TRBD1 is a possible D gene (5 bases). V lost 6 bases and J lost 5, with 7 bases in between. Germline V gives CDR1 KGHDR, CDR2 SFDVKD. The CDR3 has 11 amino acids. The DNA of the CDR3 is TGTGCCACCAGTTCAGGGAACGAGCAGTACTTC. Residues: CATSSGNEQYF.

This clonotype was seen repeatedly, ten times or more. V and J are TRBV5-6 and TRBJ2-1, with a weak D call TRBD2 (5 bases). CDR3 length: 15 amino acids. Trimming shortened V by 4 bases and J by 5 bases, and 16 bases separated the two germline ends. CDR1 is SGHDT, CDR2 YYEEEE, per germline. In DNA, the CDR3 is TGTGCCAGCAGCCCTGGGCCACTAGTACACAATGAGCAGTTCTTC. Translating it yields CASSPGPLVHNEQFF.

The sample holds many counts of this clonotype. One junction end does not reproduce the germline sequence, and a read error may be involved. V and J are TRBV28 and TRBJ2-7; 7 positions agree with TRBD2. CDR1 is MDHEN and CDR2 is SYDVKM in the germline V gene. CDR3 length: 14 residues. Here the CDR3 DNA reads TGTGCCAGCAGTTTCGGACTAGGGGAGAGGGAGCGGTACTTC. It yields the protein CASSFGLGERERYF.

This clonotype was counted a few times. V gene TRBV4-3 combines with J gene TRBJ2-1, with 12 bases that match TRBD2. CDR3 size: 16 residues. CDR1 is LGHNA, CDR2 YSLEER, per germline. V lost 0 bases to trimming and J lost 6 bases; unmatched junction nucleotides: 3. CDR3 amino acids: CASSQETGLAGNEQFF. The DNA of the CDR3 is TGCGCCAGCAGCCAAGAGACGGGACTAGCGGGCAATGAGCAGTTCTTC.

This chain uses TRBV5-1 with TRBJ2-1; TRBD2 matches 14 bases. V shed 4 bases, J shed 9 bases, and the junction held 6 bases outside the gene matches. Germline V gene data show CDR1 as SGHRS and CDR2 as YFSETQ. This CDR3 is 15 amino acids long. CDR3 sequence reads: CASSLGTSGSLEQFF. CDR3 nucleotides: TGCGCCAGCAGCCTAGGGACTAGCGGGAGTCTTGAGCAGTTCTTC.

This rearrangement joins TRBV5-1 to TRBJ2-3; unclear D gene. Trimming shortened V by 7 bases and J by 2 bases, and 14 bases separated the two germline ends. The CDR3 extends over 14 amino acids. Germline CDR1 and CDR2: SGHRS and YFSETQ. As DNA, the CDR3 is TGCGCCAGCCACGCGGCCACCTACACAGATACGCAGTATTTT. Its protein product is CASHAATYTDTQYF.

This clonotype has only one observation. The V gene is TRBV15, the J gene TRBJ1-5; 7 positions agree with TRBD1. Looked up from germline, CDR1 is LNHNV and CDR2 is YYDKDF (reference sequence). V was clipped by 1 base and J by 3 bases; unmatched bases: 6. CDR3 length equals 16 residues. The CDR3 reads CATSRGDSLFNQPQHF. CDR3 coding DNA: TGTGCCACCAGCAGAGGGGACAGCCTCTTCAATCAGCCCCAGCATTTT.

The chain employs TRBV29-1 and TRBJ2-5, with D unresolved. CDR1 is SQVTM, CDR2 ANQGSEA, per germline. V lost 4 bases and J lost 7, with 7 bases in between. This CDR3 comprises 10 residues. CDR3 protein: CSVGTGTQYF. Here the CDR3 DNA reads TGCAGCGTTGGCACGGGGACCCAGTACTTC.

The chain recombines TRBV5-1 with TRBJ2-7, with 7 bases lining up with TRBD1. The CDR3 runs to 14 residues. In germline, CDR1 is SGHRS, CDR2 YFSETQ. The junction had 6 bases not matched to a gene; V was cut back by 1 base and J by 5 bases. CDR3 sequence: CASSLQTGADEQYF. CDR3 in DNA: TGCGCCAGCAGCTTGCAAACAGGGGCTGACGAGCAGTACTTC.

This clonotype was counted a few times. The CDR3 sequence is CASSLRQGELNTEAFF. For the CDR3, the DNA is TGTGCCAGCAGCTTAAGACAGGGAGAACTTAACACTGAAGCTTTCTTT. The rearrangement joins TRBV7-8 to TRBJ1-1; 7 bases map to TRBD1. The CDR3 totals 16 residues. Per germline, CDR1 SGHVS and CDR2 FQNEAQ. J gave up 2 bases and V 2 bases, and 8 bases lay outside the gene matches.

The CDR3 here is CSARGTSATGELFF. For the CDR3, the DNA is TGCAGTGCCCGAGGGACTAGCGCCACCGGGGAGCTGTTTTTT. The J gene is TRBJ2-2, the V gene TRBV20-1; TRBD2 aligns across 10 bases. CDR3 length: 14 residues. Germline lookup yields CDR1 DFQATT and CDR2 SNEGSKA (reference sequence). V shed 6 bases and J 4 bases; nucleotides not matched to a gene: 5.

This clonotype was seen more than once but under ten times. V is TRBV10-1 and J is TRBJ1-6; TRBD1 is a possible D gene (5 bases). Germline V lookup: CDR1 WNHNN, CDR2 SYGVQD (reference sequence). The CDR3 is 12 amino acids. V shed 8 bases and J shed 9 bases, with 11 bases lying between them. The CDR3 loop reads CASQGFGSPLHF. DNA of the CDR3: TGCGCCAGCCAGGGATTCGGTTCACCCCTCCACTTT.

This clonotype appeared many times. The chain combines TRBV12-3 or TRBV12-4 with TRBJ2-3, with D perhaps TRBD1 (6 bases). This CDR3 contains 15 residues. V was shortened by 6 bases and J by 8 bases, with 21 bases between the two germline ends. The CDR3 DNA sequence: TGTGCCAGCAGCCAAGTCGTCAGGGGAAGTGCTACGCAGTATTTT. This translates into CASSQVVRGSATQYF.

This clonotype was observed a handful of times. CDR3 amino acids: CATSRDWVNTEAFF. The CDR3 DNA sequence: TGTGCCACCAGCAGAGATTGGGTGAACACTGAAGCTTTCTTT. The chain recombines TRBV15 with TRBJ1-1, with D unresolved. Germline V CDR1 and CDR2: LNHNV, YYDKDF (reference sequence). This CDR3 is built from 14 residues. V was pared by 0 bases and J by 0 bases, with 5 bases between. Full variable domain (rest looked up from reference TRBV15 and TRBJ1-1): DAMVIQNPRYQVTQFGKPVTLSCSQTLNHNVMYWYQQKSSQAPKLLFHYYDKDFNNEADTPDNFQSRRPNTSFCFLDIRSPGLGDTAMYLCATSRDWVNTEAFFGQGTRLTVV.

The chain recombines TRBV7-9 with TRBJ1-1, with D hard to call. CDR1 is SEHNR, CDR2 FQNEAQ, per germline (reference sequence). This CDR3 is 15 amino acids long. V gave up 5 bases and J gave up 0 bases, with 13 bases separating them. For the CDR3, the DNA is TGTGCCAGCAGCCCGAGGGCGGCTTTGAACACTGAAGCTTTCTTT. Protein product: CASSPRAALNTEAFF.

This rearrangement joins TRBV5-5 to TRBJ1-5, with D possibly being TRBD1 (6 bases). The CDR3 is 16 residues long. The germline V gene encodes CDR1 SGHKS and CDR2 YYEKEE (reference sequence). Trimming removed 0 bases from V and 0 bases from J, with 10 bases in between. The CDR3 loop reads CASSLGTVYSNQPQHF. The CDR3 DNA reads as TGTGCCAGCAGCTTGGGGACAGTTTATAGCAATCAGCCCCAGCATTTT.

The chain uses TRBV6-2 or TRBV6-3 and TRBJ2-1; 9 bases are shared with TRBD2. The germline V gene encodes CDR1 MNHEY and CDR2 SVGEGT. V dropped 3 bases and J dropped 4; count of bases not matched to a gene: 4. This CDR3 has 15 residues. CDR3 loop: CASSYPGLAYNEQFF. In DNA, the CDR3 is TGTGCCAGCAGTTATCCGGGACTAGCTTACAATGAGCAGTTCTTC.